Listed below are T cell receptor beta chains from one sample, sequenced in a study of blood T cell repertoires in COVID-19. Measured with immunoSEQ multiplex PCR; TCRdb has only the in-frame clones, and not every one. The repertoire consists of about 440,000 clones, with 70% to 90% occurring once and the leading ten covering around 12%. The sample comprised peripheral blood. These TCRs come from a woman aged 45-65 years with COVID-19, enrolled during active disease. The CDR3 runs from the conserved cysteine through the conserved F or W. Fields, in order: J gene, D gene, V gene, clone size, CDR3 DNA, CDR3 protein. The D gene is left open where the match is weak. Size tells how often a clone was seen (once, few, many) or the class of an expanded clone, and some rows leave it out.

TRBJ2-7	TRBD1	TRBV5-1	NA	TGCGCCAGCACCCCAAGACAGGGAAGCTCCTACGAGCAGTACTTC	CASTPRQGSSYEQYF
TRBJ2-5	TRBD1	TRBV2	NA	TGTGCCAGCAGTGAAAGGACAGGCTCTGAGACCCAGTACTTC	CASSERTGSETQYF
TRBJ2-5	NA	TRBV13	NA	TGTGCCAGCAGCCCAGTGGGGCGGGGTAGAGAGACCCAGTACTTC	CASSPVGRGRETQYF
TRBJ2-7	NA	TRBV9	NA	TGTGCCAGCAGCCCCGGGGGGACATCCCAAGAGCAGTACTTC	CASSPGGTSQEQYF
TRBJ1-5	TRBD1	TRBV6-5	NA	TGTGCCAGCAGTTCTACAGGGGGCGCGCAGCCCCAGCATTTT	CASSSTGGAQPQHF
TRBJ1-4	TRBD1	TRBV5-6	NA	TGTGCCAGCAGCTCCGGGACAGAAGAAAAACTGTTTTTT	CASSSGTEEKLFF
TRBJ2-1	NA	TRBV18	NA	TGTGCCAGCTCACCCTCCGACAATGAGCAGTTCTTC	CASSPSDNEQFF
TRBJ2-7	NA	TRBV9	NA	TGTGCCAGCAGCGTAGCCGCCGCAGGAACCTACGAGCAGTACTTC	CASSVAAAGTYEQYF
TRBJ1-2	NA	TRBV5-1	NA	TGCGCCAGCAGCTCTGGGGAGTCGGTGGATGGCTACACCTTC	CASSSGESVDGYTF
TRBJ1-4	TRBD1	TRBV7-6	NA	TGTGCCAGCAGATCCGGGACAGGGGCCGCAACTAATGAAAAACTGTTTTTT	CASRSGTGAATNEKLFF
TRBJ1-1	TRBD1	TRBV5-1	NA	TGCGCCAGCAGCTTGGCCGTCAACAGGGGAGTCACTGAAGCTTTCTTT	CASSLAVNRGVTEAFF
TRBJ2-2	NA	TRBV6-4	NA	TGTGCCAGCAGTGAGGTCGGGACAACCGGGGAGCTGTTTTTT	CASSEVGTTGELFF
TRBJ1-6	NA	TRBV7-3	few	TGTGCCAGCAGCTCCGGGACACCGAATTCACCCCTCCACTTT	CASSSGTPNSPLHF
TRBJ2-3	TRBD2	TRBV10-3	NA	TGTGCCACGACTACCCCGGGGGCGGGGGGGCGAGATACGCAGTATTTT	CATTTPGAGGRDTQYF
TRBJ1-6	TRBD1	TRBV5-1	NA	TGCGCCAGCAGCCTGTACCCCGGGACAGGCGTCAATTCACCCCTCCACTTT	CASSLYPGTGVNSPLHF
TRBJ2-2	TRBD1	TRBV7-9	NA	TGTGCCAGCAGCTTACTTAGGGGGCCCGGGGAGCTGTTTTTT	CASSLLRGPGELFF
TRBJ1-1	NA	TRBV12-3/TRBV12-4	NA	TGTGCCAGCAGTAGGGGGACTGAAGCTTTCTTT	CASSRGTEAFF
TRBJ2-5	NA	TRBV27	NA	TGTGCCAGCAGTTTGGTCGGGGGCCAAGAGACCCAGTACTTC	CASSLVGGQETQYF
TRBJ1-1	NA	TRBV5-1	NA	TGCGCCAGCAGCTTTGACAGGAACACTGAAGCTTTCTTT	CASSFDRNTEAFF
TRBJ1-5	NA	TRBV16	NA	TGTGCCAGCAGCCTCAGCCAGGGTGTCAATCAGCCCCAGCATTTT	CASSLSQGVNQPQHF
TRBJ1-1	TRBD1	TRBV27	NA	TGTGCCAGCAGGACAGGGGTTTCGAACACTGAAGCTTTCTTT	CASRTGVSNTEAFF
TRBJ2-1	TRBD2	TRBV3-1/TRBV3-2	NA	TGTGCCAGCAGCCAAACCCTGGGACTAGCGGGGGGAGGAAATGAGCAGTTCTTC	CASSQTLGLAGGGNEQFF
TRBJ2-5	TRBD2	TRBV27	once	TGTGCCAGCAGTTTATATTCAGTACTAGCGGGCCAAGAGACCCAGTACTTC	CASSLYSVLAGQETQYF
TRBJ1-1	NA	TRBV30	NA	TGTGCCTGGAGTGTACGGCAGCTAGGTACTGAAGCTTTCTTT	CAWSVRQLGTEAFF
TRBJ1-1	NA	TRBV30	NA	TGTGCCTGGGGACAGATAAAAGCTTTCTTT	CAWGQIKAFF
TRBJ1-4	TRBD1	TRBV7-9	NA	TGTGCCAGCAGCTTAGGCGACAGGGATGGAAATGAAAAACTGTTTTTT	CASSLGDRDGNEKLFF
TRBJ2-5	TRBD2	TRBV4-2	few	TGTGCCAGCAGCCATGGGACTAGCGGGGGGGCATTAGAGACCCAGTACTTC	CASSHGTSGGALETQYF
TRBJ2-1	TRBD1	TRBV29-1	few	TGCAGCGTTGAAGATTTCGGGACAGGGGGCGGTGAGCAGTTCTTC	CSVEDFGTGGGEQFF
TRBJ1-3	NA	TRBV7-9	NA	TGTGCCACTTCGGGTACTGGAAACACCATATATTTT	CATSGTGNTIYF
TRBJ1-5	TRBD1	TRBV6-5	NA	TGTGCCAGCAGATCGGACAGGGGGCCAAATCAGCCCCAGCATTTT	CASRSDRGPNQPQHF
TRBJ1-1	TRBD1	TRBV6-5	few	TGTGCCAGCAGAGGACAGGGCAAAACTGAAGCTTTCTTT	CASRGQGKTEAFF
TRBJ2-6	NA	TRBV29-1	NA	TGCAGCGTTGAGGGGAGTTACACTTCTGGGGCCAACGTCCTGACTTTC	CSVEGSYTSGANVLTF
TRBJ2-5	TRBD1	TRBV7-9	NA	TGTGCCAGCAGCTCGGGACAGGGGACGGAGACCCAGTACTTC	CASSSGQGTETQYF
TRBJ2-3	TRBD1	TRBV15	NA	TGTGCCACCAGCAGACGACAGGGGAGCACAGATACGCAGTATTTT	CATSRRQGSTDTQYF
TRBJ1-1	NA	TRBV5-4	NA	TGTGCCAGCAGGGGTTGGCTGGAGGAAGCTTTCTTT	CASRGWLEEAFF
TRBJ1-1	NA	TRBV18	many	TGTGCCAGCTCACCACCAGGAGTCAGGGCTGAAGCTTTCTTT	CASSPPGVRAEAFF
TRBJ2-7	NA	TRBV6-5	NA	TGTGCCAGCAGTTACTCTCGGGTGGGCGAGCAGTACTTC	CASSYSRVGEQYF
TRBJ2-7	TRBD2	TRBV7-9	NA	TGTGCCAGCAGCTTAGTATCTCTAGCGGGGTCCTACGAGCAGTACTTC	CASSLVSLAGSYEQYF
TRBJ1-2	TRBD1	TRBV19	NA	TGTGCCAGTAGTCCAGGGGGCCGGGGCTACACCTTC	CASSPGGRGYTF
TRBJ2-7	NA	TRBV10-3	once	TGTGCCATCAGTGAGTCCGGGACTGCTAGACACGAGCAGTACTTC	CAISESGTARHEQYF
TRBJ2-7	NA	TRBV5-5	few	TGTGCCAGCAGCTTTACATACTCCTACGAGCAGTACTTC	CASSFTYSYEQYF
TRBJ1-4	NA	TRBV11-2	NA	TGTGCCAGCAGCTTAGGGGGCGGGGATATAGTGTTTTTT	CASSLGGGDIVFF
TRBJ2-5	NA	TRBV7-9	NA	TGTGCCAGCAGCTTTAAACTCCGGGAGACCCAGTACTTC	CASSFKLRETQYF
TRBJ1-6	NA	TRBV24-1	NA	TGTGCCACCAGTGATCAGAGGAGGCGGGATTCACCCCTCCACTTT	CATSDQRRRDSPLHF
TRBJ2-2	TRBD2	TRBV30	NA	TGTGCCTGCGTTGTGGCGGGGGTTTTCGGCGGGGAGCTGTTTTTT	CACVVAGVFGGELFF
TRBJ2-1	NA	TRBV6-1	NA	TGTGCCAGCAGTGAAGAGCTAGTTAGGAGGGAGCAGTTCTTC	CASSEELVRREQFF
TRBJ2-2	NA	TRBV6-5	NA	TGTGCCAGCAGAGGTACAGGGAACACCGGGGAGCTGTTTTTT	CASRGTGNTGELFF